This record covers a single TCR beta chain. The antigen is not known. This sample is part of a study of TIL therapy for anti-PD-1-resistant metastatic lung cancer. Study-wide context: Median patient age was about 50, ranging 38-75 years. Tumors carried a median about 1.6 non-synonymous mutations per megabase.

The libraries were made with immunoSEQ v3. Survey-level samples got approximately 1.8 million read pairs; deep-level samples got about 4.5-6.5 million. Sequenced by immunoSEQ multiplex PCR; TCRdb stores in-frame clones only, minus some. The table has about 13,000 clones, about 70% seen once. V lost 5 bases, J lost 3 bases, and 10 bases lay in between. Germline V gene sequence: CDR1 SNHLY, CDR2 FYNNEI. The CDR3 runs to 13 residues. Findings and limits, study-wide: The cohort had more treatment-naive, never-smoker and oncogene-addicted patients than typical.

Described time point: pre-treatment sample, taken before nivolumab and TIL therapy. Tumor tissue came from excised metastases, mostly pleural nodules or supraclavicular lymph nodes. The rearrangement uses TRBV2 and TRBJ1-1; perhaps TRBD1 as D (5 bases). The material was tumor tissue, obtained at baseline. This sequence originates from a woman between 30 and 79 years old with non-small cell lung cancer. CDR3 protein: CASSSRAYTEAFF. The CDR3 DNA reads TGTGCCAGCAGTAGCAGGGCCTACACTGAAGCTTTCTTT.